The 17 T cell receptor beta chains in this list originate from one sample, sequenced in a study of radiotherapy plus CTLA-4 blockade in lung cancer. Clones were sequenced by immunoSEQ multiplex PCR, and TCRdb holds only the in-frame ones, with some missing. The top ten hold approximately 6.6% of the sample, which has some 110,000 clones, more than 80% seen once. The source was peripheral blood, collected from a patient treated with radiotherapy plus ipilimumab. These TCRs come from a human donor with non-small cell lung cancer that progressed on radiotherapy plus ipilimumab.

This chain connects TRBV9 to TRBJ2-2; D ambiguous. The CDR3 totals 15 residues. The V and J ends lost 1 base and 0 bases respectively, with 7 bases between them. Germline loops: CDR1 SGDLS, CDR2 YYNGEE. The CDR3 protein is CASSVHGANTGELFF. The DNA of the CDR3 is TGTGCCAGCAGCGTACACGGCGCGAACACCGGGGAGCTGTTTTTT.

This chain links TRBV18 with TRBJ2-7, with D perhaps matching TRBD1 or TRBD2 (6 bases each). The CDR3 consists of 13 residues. CDR1 is KGHSH, CDR2 LQKENI, per germline. The V end lost 3 bases, the J end lost 4 bases, and 10 bases lay between the germline ends. CDR3 loop: CASSPRGAYEQYF. In DNA, the CDR3 is TGTGCCAGCTCACCTAGGGGGGCATACGAGCAGTACTTC.

The chain carries TRBV27 and TRBJ2-7, with 7 bases matching TRBD1. With V trimmed by 6 bases and J by 4 bases, 6 bases remained unmatched. The CDR3 is 13 residues long. CDR1 is MNHEY and CDR2 is SMNVEV in the germline V gene (reference sequence). This CDR3 is CASSRTGRYEQYF. The CDR3 DNA sequence: TGTGCCAGCAGCCGGACAGGACGTTACGAGCAGTACTTC.

The genes are TRBV7-9 and TRBJ2-2; 14 bases line up with TRBD2. CDR3 size: 18 residues. The germline gives CDR1 SEHNR, CDR2 FQNEAQ (reference sequence). J lost 5 bases, V lost 4 bases, and 9 bases had no gene match. The CDR3 nucleotides read TGTGCCAGCAGCTCAGCCCCAGGACTAGCGGGGGGAACCGGGGAGCTGTTTTTT. Its translation is CASSSAPGLAGGTGELFF.

Notes on this clone: At one end the junction does not follow the germline gene, possibly because of a read error. This sequence joins TRBV10-2 and TRBJ1-2; D unclear. The germline V gene encodes CDR1 WSHSY and CDR2 SAAADI. This CDR3 spans 13 amino acids. The CDR3 nucleotides are TGCGCCAGCAGTCCACAGCCTAAATATGGCTACACCTTC. Amino acid sequence: CASSPQPKYGYTF.

The chain carries TRBV6-1 and TRBJ1-2, with 8 bases lining up with TRBD1. The CDR3 is 14 residues long. Germline V CDR1 and CDR2: MNHNS, SASEGT. Germline trimming cut 2 bases from V and 8 bases from J; bases unmatched to any gene: 7. The CDR3 loop reads CASSEQGALIGYTF. The CDR3 DNA sequence: TGTGCCAGCAGTGAACAGGGGGCGCTTATAGGCTACACCTTC.

This chain connects TRBV7-8 to TRBJ2-5; 7 nucleotides align to TRBD2. The V gene's germline CDR1 is SGHVS and CDR2 FQNEAQ. With 6 bases clipped from V and 4 bases from J, the junction kept 11 bases outside the gene matches. This CDR3 has 15 amino acids. The CDR3 loop is CASSLAGVGSETQYF. CDR3 sequence (DNA): TGTGCCAGCAGTCTGGCGGGAGTGGGGTCAGAGACCCAGTACTTC. The full variable domain, in which reference TRBV7-8 and TRBJ2-5 provide the parts outside the CDR3, is GAGVSQSPRYKVAKRGQDVALRCDPISGHVSLFWYQQALGQGPEFLTYFQNEAQLDKSGLPSDRFFAERPEGSVSTLKIQRTQQEDSAVYLCASSLAGVGSETQYFGPGTRLLVL.

The V and J genes are TRBV27 and TRBJ2-7; 9 nucleotides line up with TRBD1. This CDR3 region has 13 residues. Trimming cost V 6 bases and J 8 bases; bases outside gene matches: 8. The germline V gene has CDR1 MNHEY and CDR2 SMNVEV (reference sequence). The CDR3 sequence: CASRDRGMVKQYF. The CDR3 nucleotides are TGTGCCAGCAGAGACAGGGGGATGGTAAAGCAGTACTTC.

The chain employs TRBV2 and TRBJ2-1; 7 nucleotides agree with TRBD1. V lost 8 bases to trimming and J lost 0 bases; unmatched junction nucleotides: 7. This CDR3 region has 15 residues. Germline V lookup: CDR1 SNHLY, CDR2 FYNNEI. In nucleotides, the CDR3 is TGTGCCAGCGTAGAGGGGGACAGCTCCTACAATGAGCAGTTCTTC. Translation: CASVEGDSSYNEQFF.

The V call is TRBV4-1, the J call TRBJ1-2; D call uncertain. This CDR3 region has 15 residues. Trimming left V 5 bases short and J 2 bases short, with 15 bases between. Germline V CDR1 and CDR2: MGHRA, YSYEKL. The CDR3 is CASSYNFRENYGYTF. CDR3 DNA sequence: TGCGCCAGCAGCTACAACTTTAGGGAGAACTATGGCTACACCTTC.

V gene TRBV18 combines with J gene TRBJ2-6; 8 bases match TRBD1. V lost 2 bases to trimming and J lost 0 bases; unmatched junction nucleotides: 6. The CDR3 extends over 18 amino acids. Germline lookup yields CDR1 KGHSH and CDR2 LQKENI. The CDR3 sequence: CASSPGTGRSSGANVLTF. The CDR3, as DNA: TGTGCCAGCTCACCAGGGACAGGCAGGAGCTCTGGGGCCAACGTCCTGACTTTC.

The V and J genes are TRBV5-1 and TRBJ2-7; 8 bases align to TRBD2. Germline V lookup: CDR1 SGHRS, CDR2 YFSETQ. J was trimmed by 7 bases and V by 4 bases; bases with no gene match: 16. The CDR3 sequence is 16 residues long. The CDR3 DNA reads TGCGCCAGCAGCCAAGGGGACGCGGGAGGCCTCGGGGAGCAGTACTTC. Its translation: CASSQGDAGGLGEQYF.

The rearrangement links TRBV25-1 to TRBJ2-1; D uncertain. The CDR3 covers 13 residues. The V gene's germline CDR1 is MGHDK and CDR2 SYGVNS. Trimming shortened V by 2 bases and J by 9 bases, and 11 bases separated the two germline ends. CDR3 in DNA: TGTGCCAGCAGTGAACGCGCAAGTCCTGAGCAGTTCTTC. Its protein product is CASSERASPEQFF.

The rearrangement links TRBV30 to TRBJ2-2, with D hard to call. V lost 0 bases, J lost 6 bases, and 8 bases lay in between. Germline CDR1 is GTSNPN and CDR2 is SVGIG (reference sequence). This CDR3 is 13 amino acids long. The chain's CDR3 is CAWSVRNAGELFF. The CDR3 DNA sequence: TGTGCCTGGAGTGTACGTAATGCCGGGGAGCTGTTTTTT.

This clone was counted a single time. This chain joins TRBV7-9 and TRBJ1-2; possibly TRBD1 for D (5 bases). The V and J ends lost 3 bases and 0 bases respectively, with 20 bases between them. Germline V gene sequence: CDR1 SEHNR, CDR2 FQNEAQ (reference sequence). The CDR3 extends over 18 amino acids. The chain's CDR3 is CASSLGGYSELANYGYTF. The CDR3 nucleotides are TGTGCCAGCAGCTTGGGGGGTTATAGCGAATTAGCTAACTATGGCTACACCTTC.

V is TRBV19 and J is TRBJ1-1; D gene unclear. V gave up 2 bases and J gave up 3 bases, with 7 bases separating them. Germline V CDR1 and CDR2: LNHDA, SQIVND (reference sequence). The CDR3 has 13 residues. CDR3 sequence: CASSITPYTEAFF. The DNA for the CDR3 is TGTGCCAGTAGTATAACACCATACACTGAAGCTTTCTTT.

The chain carries TRBV5-1 and TRBJ2-1; D gene uncertain. The ends were cut back, 2 bases at V and 9 bases at J, with 12 bases in the middle. The germline gives CDR1 SGHRS, CDR2 YFSETQ. This CDR3 has 13 residues. The CDR3 DNA sequence: TGCGCCAGCAGCTTCACGGCGGTGGGTGAGCAGTTCTTC. It specifies CASSFTAVGEQFF.